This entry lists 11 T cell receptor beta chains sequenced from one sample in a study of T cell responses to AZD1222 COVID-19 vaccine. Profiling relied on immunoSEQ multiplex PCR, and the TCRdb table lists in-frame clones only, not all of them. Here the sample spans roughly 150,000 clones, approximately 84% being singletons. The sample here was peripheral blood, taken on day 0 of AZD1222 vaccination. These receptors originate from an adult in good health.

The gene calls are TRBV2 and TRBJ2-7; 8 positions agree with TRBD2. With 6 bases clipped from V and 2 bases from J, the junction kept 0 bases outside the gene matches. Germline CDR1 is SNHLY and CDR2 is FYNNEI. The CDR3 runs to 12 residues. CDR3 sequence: CASSGGAYEQYF. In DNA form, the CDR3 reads TGTGCCAGCAGCGGGGGGGCCTACGAGCAGTACTTC.

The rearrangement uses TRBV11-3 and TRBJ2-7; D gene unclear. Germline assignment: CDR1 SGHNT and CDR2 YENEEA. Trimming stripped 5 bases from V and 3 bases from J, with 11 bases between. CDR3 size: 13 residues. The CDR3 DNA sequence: TGTGCCAGCAGCAAAGGCGGCAGCTACGAGCAGTACTTC. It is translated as CASSKGGSYEQYF.

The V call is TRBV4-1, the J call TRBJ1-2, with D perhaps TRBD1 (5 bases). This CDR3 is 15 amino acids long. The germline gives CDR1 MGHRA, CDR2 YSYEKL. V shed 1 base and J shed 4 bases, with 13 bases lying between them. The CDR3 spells CASSQGPPGSYGYTF. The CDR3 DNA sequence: TGCGCCAGCAGCCAAGGTCCTCCAGGGTCCTATGGCTACACCTTC.

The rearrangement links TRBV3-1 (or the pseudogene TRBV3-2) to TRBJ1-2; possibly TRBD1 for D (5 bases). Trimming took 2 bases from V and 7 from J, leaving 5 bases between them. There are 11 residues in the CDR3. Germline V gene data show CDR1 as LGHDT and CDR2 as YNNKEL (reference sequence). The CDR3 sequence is CASSQQGGYTF. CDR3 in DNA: TGTGCCAGCAGCCAACAGGGTGGCTACACCTTC.

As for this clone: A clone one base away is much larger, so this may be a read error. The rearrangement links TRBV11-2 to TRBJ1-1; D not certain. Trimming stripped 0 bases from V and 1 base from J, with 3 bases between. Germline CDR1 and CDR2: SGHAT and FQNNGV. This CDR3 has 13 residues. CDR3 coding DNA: TGTGCCAGCAGCTTAGAACGGAACACTGAAGCTTTCTTT. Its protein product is CASSLERNTEAFF. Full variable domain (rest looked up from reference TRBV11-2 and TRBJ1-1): EAGVAQSPRYKIIEKRQSVAFWCNPISGHATLYWYQQILGQGPKLLIQFQNNGVVDDSQLPKDRFSAERLKGVDSTLKIQPAKLEDSAVYLCASSLERNTEAFFGQGTRLTVV.

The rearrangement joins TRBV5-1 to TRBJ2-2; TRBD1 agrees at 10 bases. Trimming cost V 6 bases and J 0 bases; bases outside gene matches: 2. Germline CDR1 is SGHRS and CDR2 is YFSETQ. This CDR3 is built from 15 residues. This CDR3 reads CASTTGGANTGELFF. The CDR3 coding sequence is TGCGCCAGCACGACAGGGGGCGCGAACACCGGGGAGCTGTTTTTT.

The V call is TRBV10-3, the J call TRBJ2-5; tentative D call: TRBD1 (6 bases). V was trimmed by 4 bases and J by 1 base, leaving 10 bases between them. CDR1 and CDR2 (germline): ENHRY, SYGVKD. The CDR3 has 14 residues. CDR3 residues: CAISAGHPQETQYF. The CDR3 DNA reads TGTGCCATCAGTGCGGGACACCCCCAAGAGACCCAGTACTTC.

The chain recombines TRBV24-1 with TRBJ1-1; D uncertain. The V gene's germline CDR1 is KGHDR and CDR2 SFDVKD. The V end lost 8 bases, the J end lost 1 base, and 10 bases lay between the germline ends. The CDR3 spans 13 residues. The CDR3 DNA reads TGTGCCACCACGTCGGGGAGGAACACTGAAGCTTTCTTT. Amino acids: CATTSGRNTEAFF.

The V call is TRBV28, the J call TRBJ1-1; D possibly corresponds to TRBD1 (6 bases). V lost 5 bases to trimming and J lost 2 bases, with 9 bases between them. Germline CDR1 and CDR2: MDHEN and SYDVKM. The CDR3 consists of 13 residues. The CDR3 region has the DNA TGTGCCAGCAGTCCAGGGGACAACACTGAAGCTTTCTTT. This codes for CASSPGDNTEAFF.

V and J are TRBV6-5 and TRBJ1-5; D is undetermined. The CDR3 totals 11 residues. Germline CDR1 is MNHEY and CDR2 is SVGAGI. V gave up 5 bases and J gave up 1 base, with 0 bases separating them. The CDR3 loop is CASSSNQPQHF. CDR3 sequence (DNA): TGTGCCAGCAGTAGCAATCAGCCCCAGCATTTT.

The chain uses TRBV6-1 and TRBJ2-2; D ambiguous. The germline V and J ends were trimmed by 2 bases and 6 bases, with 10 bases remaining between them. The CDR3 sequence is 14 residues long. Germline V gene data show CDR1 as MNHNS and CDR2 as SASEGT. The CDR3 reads CASSERGWSGELFF. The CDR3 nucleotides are TGTGCCAGCAGTGAACGAGGTTGGTCCGGGGAGCTGTTTTTT.